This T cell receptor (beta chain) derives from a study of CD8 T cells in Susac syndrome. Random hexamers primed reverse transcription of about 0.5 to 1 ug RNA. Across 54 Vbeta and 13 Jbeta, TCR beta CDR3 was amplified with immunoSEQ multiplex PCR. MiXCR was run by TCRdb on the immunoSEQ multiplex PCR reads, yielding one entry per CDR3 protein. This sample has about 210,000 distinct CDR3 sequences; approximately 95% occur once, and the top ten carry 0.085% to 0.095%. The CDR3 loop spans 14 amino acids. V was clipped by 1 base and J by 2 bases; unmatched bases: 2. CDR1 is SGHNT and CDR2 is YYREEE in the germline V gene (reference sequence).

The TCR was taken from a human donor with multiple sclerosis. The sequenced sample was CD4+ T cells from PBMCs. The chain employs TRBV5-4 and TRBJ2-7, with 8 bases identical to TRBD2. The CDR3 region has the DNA TGTGCCAGCAGCTTGAAGCGGGGGACCTACGAGCAGTACTTC. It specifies CASSLKRGTYEQYF.